These T cell receptor beta chains were read from a single sample in a study of T cells after somatic rescue of genetic block. Profiled with immunoSEQ multiplex PCR; TCRdb holds only in-frame clones, not every one. Of about 120,000 clones in the sample, about 93% were seen once. Material: peripheral blood mononuclear cells (PBMCs). All receptors derive from a woman under 30. CDR3s include the opening cysteine and the closing phenylalanine or tryptophan. D genes are given only for firm matches. Some rows mark clone size as missing; the rest say once, few, many or name a class of expanded clone.

d_gene	abundance	v_gene	j_gene	len	CDR3aa	CDR3nt
NA	NA	TRBV20-1	TRBJ1-1	11	CSASINTEAFF	TGCAGTGCTAGTATAAACACTGAAGCTTTCTTT
NA	NA	TRBV7-9	TRBJ2-7	14	CASSLDQGSYEQYF	TGTGCCAGCAGCTTAGATCAGGGGTCCTACGAGCAGTACTTC
TRBD1	NA	TRBV5-5	TRBJ1-1	16	CASSALQGAPNTEAFF	TGTGCCAGCAGCGCACTACAGGGGGCCCCGAACACTGAAGCTTTCTTT
NA	NA	TRBV7-2	TRBJ2-5	17	CASSLAPGGRAGETQYF	TGTGCCAGCAGCTTAGCTCCCGGTGGCCGAGCCGGGGAGACCCAGTACTTC
NA	NA	TRBV6-6	TRBJ1-3	16	CASSYRRRTAGNTIYF	TGTGCCAGCAGTTACCGTCGGAGGACAGCTGGAAACACCATATATTTT
NA	NA	TRBV29-1	TRBJ2-1	12	CSATLRYNEQFF	TGCAGCGCGACACTTCGCTACAATGAGCAGTTCTTC
TRBD1	NA	TRBV7-8	TRBJ1-1	16	CASSLGPGTVNTEAFF	TGTGCCAGCAGCTTAGGGCCCGGGACAGTTAACACTGAAGCTTTCTTT
TRBD2	NA	TRBV4-3	TRBJ2-2	19	CASSPAKTSGGANTGELFF	TGCGCCAGCAGCCCTGCGAAGACTAGCGGGGGGGCGAACACCGGGGAGCTGTTTTTT
TRBD1	NA	TRBV18	TRBJ1-4	16	CASSPSGTGGKEKLFF	TGTGCCAGCTCACCATCCGGGACAGGGGGCAAAGAAAAACTGTTTTTT
NA	NA	TRBV5-1	TRBJ1-1	14	CASSLTDMNTEAFF	TGCGCCAGCAGCTTGACAGACATGAACACTGAAGCTTTCTTT
TRBD1	NA	TRBV9	TRBJ1-1	14	CASSVGDRNTEAFF	TGTGCCAGCAGCGTAGGGGACAGGAACACTGAAGCTTTCTTT
TRBD1	NA	TRBV7-9	TRBJ1-5	14	CASSPTGVSQPQHF	TGTGCCAGCAGCCCTACAGGGGTATCTCAGCCCCAGCATTTT
TRBD1	NA	TRBV28	TRBJ2-6	21	CASSSQRPRDRVYSGANVLTF	TGTGCCAGCAGTTCACAACGACCGCGGGACAGGGTCTACTCTGGGGCCAACGTCCTGACTTTC
NA	NA	TRBV7-8	TRBJ1-6	17	CASSLGGQSSYNSPLHF	TGTGCCAGCAGCTTAGGTGGCCAGAGCTCCTATAATTCACCCCTCCACTTT
NA	NA	TRBV28	TRBJ1-2	13	CASSGGTNYGYTF	TGTGCCAGCTCGGGGGGTACTAACTATGGCTACACCTTC
NA	NA	TRBV5-1	TRBJ1-1	15	CASSLLDQMNTEAFF	TGCGCCAGCAGCCTGTTGGACCAAATGAACACTGAAGCTTTCTTT
NA	once	TRBV28	TRBJ1-5	13	CASSPYVGQPQHF	TGTGCCAGCAGTCCGTACGTGGGCCAGCCCCAGCATTTT
TRBD1	once	TRBV4-3	TRBJ2-6	15	CASSQGTDGANVLTF	TGCGCCAGCAGCCAGGGGACAGACGGGGCCAACGTCCTGACTTTC
TRBD1	NA	TRBV5-5	TRBJ2-3	14	CASSLETGADTQYF	TGTGCCAGCAGCTTGGAGACAGGGGCAGATACGCAGTATTTT
NA	NA	TRBV5-4	TRBJ2-3	15	CASSSGPAGTDTQYF	TGTGCCAGCAGCTCCGGACCGGCGGGTACAGATACGCAGTATTTT
NA	NA	TRBV5-4	TRBJ2-5	16	CASSSPGRPRGETQYF	TGTGCCAGCAGCTCGCCGGGACGGCCTAGAGGGGAGACCCAGTACTTC
NA	NA	TRBV6-6	TRBJ1-2	15	CASSSLWTANYGYTF	TGTGCCAGCAGTTCCCTTTGGACAGCCAACTATGGCTACACCTTC
TRBD2	NA	TRBV7-9	TRBJ2-1	17	CASSLAASGTIYNEQFF	TGTGCCAGCAGCTTAGCAGCTTCCGGGACTATATACAATGAGCAGTTCTTC
TRBD1	NA	TRBV4-2	TRBJ1-1	15	CASSQDRTGPGEAFF	TGTGCCAGCAGCCAAGATCGGACAGGGCCCGGTGAAGCTTTCTTT
NA	NA	TRBV7-2	TRBJ1-2	13	CASSLGWNYGYTF	TGTGCCAGCAGCTTAGGCTGGAACTATGGCTACACCTTC
TRBD2	NA	TRBV4-1	TRBJ2-5	16	CASSHPTAGGIEGQYF	TGCGCCAGCAGCCACCCCACCGCGGGGGGTATTGAGGGCCAGTACTTC
TRBD1	NA	TRBV7-9	TRBJ1-1	18	CASSSSGTGGYLNTEAFF	TGTGCCAGCAGCTCCTCCGGGACAGGGGGATATCTTAACACTGAAGCTTTCTTT
NA	NA	TRBV11-1	TRBJ1-2	14	CASSLGVQHYGYTF	TGTGCCAGCAGCTTAGGTGTACAGCACTATGGCTACACCTTC
TRBD2	few	TRBV6-1	TRBJ2-5	17	CASSEAGSGGPWETQYF	TGTGCCAGCAGTGAAGCAGGTAGCGGGGGGCCGTGGGAGACCCAGTACTTC
NA	NA	TRBV30	TRBJ1-5	15	CAWSVGPNSNQPQHF	TGTGCCTGGAGTGTAGGGCCGAATAGCAATCAGCCCCAGCATTTT
NA	few	TRBV4-1	TRBJ1-1	14	CASSQDSGSGGAFF	TGCGCCAGCAGCCAAGATTCAGGGAGCGGTGGTGCTTTCTTT
NA	NA	TRBV5-8	TRBJ2-1	15	CASSLSRSSYNEQFF	TGTGCCAGCAGCTTGAGTAGGAGCTCCTACAATGAGCAGTTCTTC
TRBD1	NA	TRBV5-8	TRBJ2-7	17	CASSLEWTTGFSYEQYF	TGTGCCAGCAGCTTGGAGTGGACGACAGGGTTCTCCTACGAGCAGTACTTC
NA	NA	TRBV2	TRBJ1-5	13	CACTGTSNQPQHF	TGTGCCTGCACTGGGACCTCCAATCAGCCCCAGCATTTT
NA	NA	TRBV7-9	TRBJ2-3	14	CASSQKSSVDTQYF	TGTGCCAGCAGTCAGAAGAGCTCGGTGGATACGCAGTATTTT
NA	NA	TRBV30	TRBJ1-2	13	CAWSVEGNYGYTF	TGTGCCTGGAGTGTGGAGGGAAACTATGGCTACACCTTC
TRBD1	once	TRBV19	TRBJ1-1	16	CASSPQRTGLGTEAFF	TGTGCCAGTAGTCCCCAAAGGACAGGTTTGGGCACTGAAGCTTTCTTT
TRBD1	NA	TRBV7-8	TRBJ1-6	15	CASSASGGRNSPLHF	TGTGCCAGCAGCGCCTCAGGGGGAAGGAATTCACCCCTCCACTTT
NA	NA	TRBV7-2	TRBJ2-1	17	CASSFKGAGNGYNEQFF	TGTGCCAGCAGCTTTAAGGGGGCGGGAAATGGCTACAATGAGCAGTTCTTC
NA	NA	TRBV6-5	TRBJ1-2	15	CASSYSGTDNYGYTF	TGTGCCAGCAGTTACTCCGGCACGGACAACTATGGCTACACCTTC
NA	NA	TRBV11-3	TRBJ2-1	12	CASSLDRRGQFF	TGTGCCAGCAGCTTAGATAGGAGGGGCCAGTTCTTC
NA	NA	TRBV14	TRBJ1-2	14	CASSQITDNYGYTF	TGTGCCAGCAGCCAGATAACAGACAACTATGGCTACACCTTC
NA	NA	TRBV2	TRBJ2-1	16	CASALRERNSYNEQFF	TGTGCCAGCGCCCTTAGGGAAAGGAACTCCTACAATGAGCAGTTCTTC
NA	NA	TRBV6-6	TRBJ1-2	15	CASVDLQGINYGYTF	TGTGCCAGCGTTGACCTCCAGGGGATCAACTATGGCTACACCTTC
NA	NA	TRBV9	TRBJ1-3	16	CASSVEAPGRENTIYF	TGTGCCAGCAGCGTAGAAGCGCCGGGTAGGGAAAACACCATATATTTT
NA	NA	TRBV9	TRBJ1-6	15	CASSVIDGINSPLHF	TGTGCCAGCAGCGTAATCGACGGGATCAATTCACCCCTCCACTTT
NA	NA	TRBV28	TRBJ1-1	12	CASSSANTEAFF	TGTGCCAGCAGTTCGGCTAACACTGAAGCTTTCTTT
NA	NA	TRBV28	TRBJ2-2	17	CASSFPRETANTGELFF	TGTGCCAGCAGTTTCCCCAGGGAGACCGCGAACACCGGGGAGCTGTTTTTT
TRBD1	NA	TRBV6-6	TRBJ1-6	15	CASISGTGGNSPLHF	TGTGCCAGCATCTCCGGGACAGGGGGTAATTCACCCCTCCACTTT
NA	NA	TRBV6-1	TRBJ1-1	11	CASRSNTEAFF	TGTGCCAGCAGATCAAACACTGAAGCTTTCTTT
NA	NA	TRBV28	TRBJ1-2	12	CASTKAGDGYTF	TGTGCCAGCACGAAGGCAGGGGACGGCTACACCTTC
TRBD1	NA	TRBV9	TRBJ1-4	17	CASSVSLGGAANEKLFF	TGTGCCAGCAGCGTGAGCTTAGGGGGCGCAGCTAATGAAAAACTGTTTTTT
NA	NA	TRBV6-5	TRBJ2-2	13	CASKIYGTGELFF	TGTGCCAGCAAGATTTACGGCACCGGGGAGCTGTTTTTT
NA	NA	TRBV19	TRBJ1-5	15	CASSMSVIMGQPQHF	TGTGCCAGTAGTATGTCAGTGATTATGGGTCAGCCCCAGCATTTT